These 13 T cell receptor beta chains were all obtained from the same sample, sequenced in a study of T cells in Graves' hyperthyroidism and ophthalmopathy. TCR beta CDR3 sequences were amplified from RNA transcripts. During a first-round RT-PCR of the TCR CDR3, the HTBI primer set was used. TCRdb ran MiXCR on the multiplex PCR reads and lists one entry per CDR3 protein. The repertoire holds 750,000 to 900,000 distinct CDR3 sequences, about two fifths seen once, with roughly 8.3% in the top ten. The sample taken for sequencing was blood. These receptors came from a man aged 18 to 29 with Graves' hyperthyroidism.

The CDR3 nucleotides are TGCAGTGCTAGGGGGGGGACAGCCAGCTCCTACGAGCAGTACTTC. This gives the protein CSARGGTASSYEQYF. The V and J genes are TRBV20-1 and TRBJ2-7, with D perhaps being TRBD1 or TRBD2 (7 bases each). Looked up from germline, CDR1 is DFQATT and CDR2 is SNEGSKA (reference sequence). The CDR3 contains 15 residues. The ends were cut back, 3 bases at V and 0 bases at J, with 15 bases in the middle.

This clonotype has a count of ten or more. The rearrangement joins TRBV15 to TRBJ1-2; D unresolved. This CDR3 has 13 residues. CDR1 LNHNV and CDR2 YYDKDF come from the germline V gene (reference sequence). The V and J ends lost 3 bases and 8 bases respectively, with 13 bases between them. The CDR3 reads CATSRAGYYGYTF. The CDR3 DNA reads TGTGCCACCAGCAGGGCGGGTTATTACGGCTACACCTTC.

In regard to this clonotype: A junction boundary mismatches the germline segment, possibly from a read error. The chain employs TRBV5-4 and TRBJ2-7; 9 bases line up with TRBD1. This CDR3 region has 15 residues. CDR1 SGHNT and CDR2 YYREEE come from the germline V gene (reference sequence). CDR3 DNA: TGCGCCAGCAGCCAAGAACCGGGGACAGGGAACGAGCAGTACTTC. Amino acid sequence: CASSQEPGTGNEQYF. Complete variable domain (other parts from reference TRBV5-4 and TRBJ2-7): ETGVTQSPTHLIKTRGQQVTLRCSSQSGHNTVSWYQQALGQGPQFIFQYYREEENGRGNFPPRFSGLQFPNYSSELNVNALELDDSALYLCASSQEPGTGNEQYFGPGTRLTVT.

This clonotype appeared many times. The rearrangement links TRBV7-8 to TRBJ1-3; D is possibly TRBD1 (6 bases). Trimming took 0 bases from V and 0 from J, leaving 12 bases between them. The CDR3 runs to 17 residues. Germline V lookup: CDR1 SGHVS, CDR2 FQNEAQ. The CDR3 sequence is CASSLALAGASGNTIYF. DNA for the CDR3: TGTGCCAGCAGCTTAGCGTTAGCGGGGGCCTCTGGAAACACCATATATTTT. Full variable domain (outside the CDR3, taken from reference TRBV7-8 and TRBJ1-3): GAGVSQSPRYKVAKRGQDVALRCDPISGHVSLFWYQQALGQGPEFLTYFQNEAQLDKSGLPSDRFFAERPEGSVSTLKIQRTQQEDSAVYLCASSLALAGASGNTIYFGEGSWLTVV.

The CDR3 coding sequence is TGTGCCAGCAGCTTAACGTCCAGGGACACTGAAGCTTTCTTT. It specifies CASSLTSRDTEAFF. The chain is built from TRBV7-3 and TRBJ1-1; a weak D match, TRBD1 (5 bases). Deletions cut 0 bases from V and 3 bases from J, with 8 bases between. The CDR3 sequence is 14 residues long. The germline gives CDR1 SGHTA, CDR2 FQGTGA.

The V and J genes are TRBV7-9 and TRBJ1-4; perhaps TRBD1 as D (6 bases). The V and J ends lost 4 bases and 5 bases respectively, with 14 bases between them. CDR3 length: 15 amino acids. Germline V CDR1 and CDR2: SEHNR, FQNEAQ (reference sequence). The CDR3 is CASSSRDIGNEKLFF. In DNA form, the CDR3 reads TGTGCCAGCAGCTCTCGGGACATTGGAAATGAAAAACTGTTTTTT. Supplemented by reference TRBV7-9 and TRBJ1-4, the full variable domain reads DTGVSQNPRHKITKRGQNVTFRCDPISEHNRLYWYRQTLGQGPEFLTYFQNEAQLEKSRLLSDRFSAERPKGSFSTLEIQRTEQGDSAMYLCASSSRDIGNEKLFFGSGTQLSVL.

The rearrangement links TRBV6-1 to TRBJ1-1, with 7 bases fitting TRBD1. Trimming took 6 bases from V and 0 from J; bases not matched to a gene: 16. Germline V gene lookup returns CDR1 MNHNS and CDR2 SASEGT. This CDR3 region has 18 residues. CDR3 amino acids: CASSLDPRDRFLNTEAFF. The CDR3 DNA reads TGTGCCAGCAGCCTCGACCCCCGGGACAGATTTTTGAACACTGAAGCTTTCTTT.

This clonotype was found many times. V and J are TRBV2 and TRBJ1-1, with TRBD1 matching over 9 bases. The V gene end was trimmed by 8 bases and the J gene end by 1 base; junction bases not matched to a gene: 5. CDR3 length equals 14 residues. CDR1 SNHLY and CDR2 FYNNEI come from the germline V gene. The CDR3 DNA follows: TGTGCCAGCCGGGACAGGGCCCCGAACACTGAAGCTTTCTTT. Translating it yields CASRDRAPNTEAFF.

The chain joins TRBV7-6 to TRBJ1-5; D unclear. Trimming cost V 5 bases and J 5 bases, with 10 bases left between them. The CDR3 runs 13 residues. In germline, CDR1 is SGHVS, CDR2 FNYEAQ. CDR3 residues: CASSIATDQPQHF. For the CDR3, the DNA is TGTGCCAGCAGCATTGCCACGGATCAGCCCCAGCATTTT.

As DNA, the CDR3 is TGCGCCAGCAGCCAAGAAAGGACGGGGGCTCGTCAAGAGACCCAGTACTTC. This sequence encodes CASSQERTGARQETQYF. The chain has TRBV4-1 and TRBJ2-5, with D perhaps TRBD1 or TRBD2 (6 bases each). V lost 0 bases and J 2 bases, leaving 16 bases between the germline ends. This CDR3 comprises 17 residues. From germline, CDR1 is MGHRA and CDR2 YSYEKL.

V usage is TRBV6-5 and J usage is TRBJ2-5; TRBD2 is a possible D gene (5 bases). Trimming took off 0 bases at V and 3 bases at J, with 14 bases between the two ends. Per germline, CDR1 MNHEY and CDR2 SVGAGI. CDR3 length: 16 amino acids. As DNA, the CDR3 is TGTGCCAGCAGTTACTCTCCCCCGGGATTCGAAGAGACCCAGTACTTC. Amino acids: CASSYSPPGFEETQYF.

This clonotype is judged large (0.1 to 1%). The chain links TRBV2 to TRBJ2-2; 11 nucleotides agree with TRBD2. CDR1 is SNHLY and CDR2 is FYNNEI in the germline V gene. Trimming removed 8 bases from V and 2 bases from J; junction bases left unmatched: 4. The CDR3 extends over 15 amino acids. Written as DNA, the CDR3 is TGTGCCAGCGGGGGACTAGCGGACAACACCGGGGAGCTGTTTTTT. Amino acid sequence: CASGGLADNTGELFF.

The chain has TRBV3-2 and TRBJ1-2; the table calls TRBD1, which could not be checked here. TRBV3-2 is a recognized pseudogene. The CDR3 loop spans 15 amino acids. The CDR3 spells CASNHVTGGSRGYTF. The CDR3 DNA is TGTGCCAGCAACCACGTGACAGGCGGCTCTCGTGGCTACACCTTC.